This T cell receptor (beta chain) comes out of a study of shared clonotypes between healthy human individuals. About the study: Researchers assigned three CD4 naive, three CD4 memory, two CD8 naive and one CD8 memory plate to each donor.

CDR3 length: 16 residues. CDR1 is MNHGY and CDR2 is SAAAGT in the germline V gene. V lost 2 bases and J lost 2, with 16 bases in between. Naive CD8 cells lacked CD45RO, underwent positive selection for CCR7 and left out terminally differentiated effector memory CD45RA+ cells. Sorted-subset replicate PCRs used 150 to 200 ng of genomic DNA. This amount corresponded to 25,000 to 30,000 T cell genomes. Method: immunoSEQ multiplex PCR; TCRdb's copy keeps in-frame clones and lacks some. This table has about 2,200,000 clones, roughly 91% appearing once. Whole-study results and caveats: Clonotype sharing among the donors was expected to vary with sequencing depth. It was the non-shared clonotypes that had lower generation probabilities than clonotypes shared by all four donors.

On this clone: Antigen: not known.

This clonotype was obtained from a man younger than 35 in good health. Some clones in this sample may be carry-over from other donors' samples. Specimen: naive CD8+ T cells from PBMCs. The V gene is TRBV6-8, the J gene TRBJ2-7; D not resolved. The CDR3 here is CASSYRSARIAYEQYF. CDR3 nucleotide sequence: TGTGCCAGCAGTTACCGGTCCGCGCGGATTGCCTACGAGCAGTACTTC.